The subject of this entry is one TCR beta chain. What it recognizes is unknown. The sample comes from a study of blood T cells in healthy people across ages. General study results and limits: There was no known CMV status for donors, so expanded clonotype changes were possibly confounded. Among T cells, TCR beta diversity per million cells dropped roughly linearly as age rose.

Every sample yielded at least 6 million isolated PBMCs. The authors ran a second PCR of roughly 6 to 11 cycles using a sample-barcoded 5' primer and a J-beta primer mix. All cDNA molecules were each tagged by a template-switch adaptor with 12 random nucleotides. MiXCR, run by TCRdb on the 5' RACE reads, gives a single entry per CDR3 protein. In the table there are hundreds of thousands of distinct CDR3 sequences, about 30% of which are singletons. The CDR3 is 16 amino acids. Trimming took off 4 bases at V and 11 bases at J, with 21 bases between the two ends. CDR1 MDHEN and CDR2 SYDVKM come from the germline V gene.

Material: blood. This sequence originates from a woman aged 80 or over in good health. The V gene is TRBV28, the J gene TRBJ1-6, with D unclear. CDR3 residues: CASSSMTVPLHPPLHF. The DNA for the CDR3 is TGTGCCAGCAGTTCGATGACTGTTCCCCTCCATCCACCCCTCCACTTT.